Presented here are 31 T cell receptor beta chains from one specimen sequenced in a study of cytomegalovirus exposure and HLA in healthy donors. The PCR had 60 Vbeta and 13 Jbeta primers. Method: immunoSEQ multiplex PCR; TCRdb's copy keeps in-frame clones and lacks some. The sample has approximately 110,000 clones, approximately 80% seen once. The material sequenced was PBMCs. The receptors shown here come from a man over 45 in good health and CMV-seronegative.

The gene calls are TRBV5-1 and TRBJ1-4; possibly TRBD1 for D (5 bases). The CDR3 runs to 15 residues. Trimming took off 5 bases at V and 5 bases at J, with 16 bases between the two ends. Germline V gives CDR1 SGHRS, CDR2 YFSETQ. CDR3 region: CASRRDSAQNEKLFF. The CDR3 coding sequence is TGCGCCAGCAGGCGGGACTCTGCTCAAAATGAAAAACTGTTTTTT.

For the CDR3, the DNA is TGTGCCAGCAGCTCTGGACTGGTCAATGAGCAGTTCTTC. Translated, it gives CASSSGLVNEQFF. V is TRBV7-9 and J is TRBJ2-1; weak D call: TRBD2 (5 bases). Per germline, CDR1 SEHNR and CDR2 FQNEAQ (reference sequence). The germline V and J ends were trimmed by 4 bases and 6 bases, with 10 bases remaining between them. This CDR3 is 13 amino acids long.

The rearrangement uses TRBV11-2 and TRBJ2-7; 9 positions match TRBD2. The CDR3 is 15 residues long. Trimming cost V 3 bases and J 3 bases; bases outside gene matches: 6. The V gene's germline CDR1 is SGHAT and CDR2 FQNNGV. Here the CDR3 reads CASSFLGSGSYEQYF. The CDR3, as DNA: TGTGCCAGCAGCTTTCTTGGTAGCGGGAGCTACGAGCAGTACTTC.

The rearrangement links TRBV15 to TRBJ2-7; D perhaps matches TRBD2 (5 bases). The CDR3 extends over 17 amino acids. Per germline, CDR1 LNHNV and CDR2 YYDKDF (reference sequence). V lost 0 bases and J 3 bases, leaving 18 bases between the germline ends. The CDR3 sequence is CATSRDAALAGYYEQYF. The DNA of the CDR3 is TGTGCCACCAGCAGAGATGCCGCGCTAGCAGGATACTACGAGCAGTACTTC.

CDR3 residues: CAWSFTGLQPNNEQFF. As DNA, the CDR3 is TGTGCCTGGAGTTTCACAGGGCTCCAGCCCAACAATGAGCAGTTCTTC. The chain is built from TRBV30 and TRBJ2-1; maybe TRBD1 (6 bases). This CDR3 has 16 amino acids. Trimming took 2 bases from V and 5 from J, leaving 19 bases between them. CDR1 GTSNPN and CDR2 SVGIG come from the germline V gene (reference sequence).

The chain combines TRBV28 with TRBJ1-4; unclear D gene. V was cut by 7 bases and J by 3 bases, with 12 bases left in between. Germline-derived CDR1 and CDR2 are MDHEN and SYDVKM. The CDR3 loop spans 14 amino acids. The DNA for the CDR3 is TGTGCCAGCATCCGGAGGACGGCTAATGAAAAACTGTTTTTT. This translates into CASIRRTANEKLFF.

The DNA for the CDR3 is TGTGCCAGCAGTTTAAACAGGGGTGAGCAGTACTTC. This sequence encodes CASSLNRGEQYF. V gene TRBV5-6 combines with J gene TRBJ2-7, with TRBD1 matching 7 bases. This CDR3 has 12 amino acids. V trimming: 5 bases; J trimming: 7 bases; junction bases outside the gene matches: 6. CDR1 and CDR2 (germline): SGHDT, YYEEEE.

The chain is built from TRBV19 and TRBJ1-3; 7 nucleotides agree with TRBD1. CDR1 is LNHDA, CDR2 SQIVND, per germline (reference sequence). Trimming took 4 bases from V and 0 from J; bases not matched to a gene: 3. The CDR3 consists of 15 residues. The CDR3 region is CASSTTGDSGNTIYF. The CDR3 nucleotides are TGTGCCAGTAGTACCACAGGGGACTCTGGAAACACCATATATTTT.

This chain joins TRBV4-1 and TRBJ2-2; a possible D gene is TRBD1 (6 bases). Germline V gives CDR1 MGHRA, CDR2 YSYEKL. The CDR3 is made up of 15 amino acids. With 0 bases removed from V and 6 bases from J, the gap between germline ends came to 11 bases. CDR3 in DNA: TGCGCCAGCAGCCAAGAACAGGGTAACGCCGGGGAGCTGTTTTTT. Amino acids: CASSQEQGNAGELFF.

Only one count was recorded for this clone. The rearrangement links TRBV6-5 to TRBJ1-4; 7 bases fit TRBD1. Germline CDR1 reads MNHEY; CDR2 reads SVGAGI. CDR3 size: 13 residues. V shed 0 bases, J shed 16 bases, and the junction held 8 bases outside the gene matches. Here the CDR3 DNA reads TGTGCCAGCAGTTACTCGGAAAGGGGGCATGCGTTTTTT. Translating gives CASSYSERGHAFF.

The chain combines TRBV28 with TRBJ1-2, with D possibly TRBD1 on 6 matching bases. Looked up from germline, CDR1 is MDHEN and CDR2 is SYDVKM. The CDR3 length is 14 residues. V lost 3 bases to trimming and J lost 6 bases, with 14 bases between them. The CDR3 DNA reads TGTGCCAGCAGTTTTGTGCAGGGGATACATGGCTACACCTTC. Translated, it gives CASSFVQGIHGYTF.

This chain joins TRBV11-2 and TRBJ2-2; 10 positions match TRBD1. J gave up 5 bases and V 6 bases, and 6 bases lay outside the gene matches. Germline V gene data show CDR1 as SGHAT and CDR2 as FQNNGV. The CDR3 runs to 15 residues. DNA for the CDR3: TGTGCCAGCAGGGTGACAGGGGGCCGGACCGGGGAGCTGTTTTTT. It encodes CASRVTGGRTGELFF.

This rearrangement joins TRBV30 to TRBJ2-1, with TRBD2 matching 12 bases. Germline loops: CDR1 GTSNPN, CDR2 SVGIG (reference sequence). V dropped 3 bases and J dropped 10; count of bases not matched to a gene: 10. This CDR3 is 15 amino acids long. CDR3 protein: CAWSHGLAGKREQFF. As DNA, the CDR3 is TGTGCCTGGAGCCACGGACTAGCGGGGAAGAGGGAGCAGTTCTTC.

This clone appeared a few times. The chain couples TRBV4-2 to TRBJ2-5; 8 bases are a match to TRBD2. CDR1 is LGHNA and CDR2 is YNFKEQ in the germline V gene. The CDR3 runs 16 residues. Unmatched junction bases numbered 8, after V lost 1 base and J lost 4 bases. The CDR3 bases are TGTGCCAGCAGCCAAGTCCCAGCGGGGGCGGGAGAGACCCAGTACTTC. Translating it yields CASSQVPAGAGETQYF.

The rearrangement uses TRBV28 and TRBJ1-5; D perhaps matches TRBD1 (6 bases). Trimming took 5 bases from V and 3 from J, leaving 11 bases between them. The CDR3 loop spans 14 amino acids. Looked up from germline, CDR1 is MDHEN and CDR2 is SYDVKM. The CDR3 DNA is TGTGCCAGCAGTGTGCCAGGGGACAATCAGCCCCAGCATTTT. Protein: CASSVPGDNQPQHF.

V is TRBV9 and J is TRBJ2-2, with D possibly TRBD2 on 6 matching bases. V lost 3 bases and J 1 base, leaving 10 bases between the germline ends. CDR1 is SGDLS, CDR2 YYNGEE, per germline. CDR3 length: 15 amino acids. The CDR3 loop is CASSGGTQNTGELFF. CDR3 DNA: TGTGCCAGCAGCGGTGGGACTCAGAACACCGGGGAGCTGTTTTTT.

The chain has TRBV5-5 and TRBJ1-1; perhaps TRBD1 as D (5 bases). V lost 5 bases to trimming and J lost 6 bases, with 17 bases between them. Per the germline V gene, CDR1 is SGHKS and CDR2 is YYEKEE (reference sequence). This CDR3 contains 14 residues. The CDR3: CASRYPGGSAEAFF. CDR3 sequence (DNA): TGTGCCAGCAGGTACCCCGGGGGGTCGGCTGAAGCTTTCTTT.

CDR3 in DNA: TGTGCCATCAAAGGGGACAGGGGGCCGAATGAAAAACTGTTTTTT. Protein product: CAIKGDRGPNEKLFF. This rearrangement joins TRBV10-3 to TRBJ1-4; 12 nucleotides line up with TRBD1. CDR1 is ENHRY, CDR2 SYGVKD, per germline. Trimming removed 7 bases from V and 5 bases from J; junction bases left unmatched: 5. This CDR3 is built from 15 residues.

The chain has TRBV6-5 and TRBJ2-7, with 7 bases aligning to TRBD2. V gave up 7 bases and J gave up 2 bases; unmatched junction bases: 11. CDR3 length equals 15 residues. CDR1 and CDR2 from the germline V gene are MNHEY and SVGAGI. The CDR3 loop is CASTPPGGSAYEQYF. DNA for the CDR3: TGTGCCAGCACCCCCCCCGGCGGGAGTGCCTACGAGCAGTACTTC.

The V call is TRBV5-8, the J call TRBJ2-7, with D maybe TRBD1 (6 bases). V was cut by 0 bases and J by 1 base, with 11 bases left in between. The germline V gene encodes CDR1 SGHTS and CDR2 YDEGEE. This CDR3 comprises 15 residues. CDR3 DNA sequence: TGTGCCAGCAGCTTGGGAGGGGGTCAGTCCTACGAGCAGTACTTC. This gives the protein CASSLGGGQSYEQYF.

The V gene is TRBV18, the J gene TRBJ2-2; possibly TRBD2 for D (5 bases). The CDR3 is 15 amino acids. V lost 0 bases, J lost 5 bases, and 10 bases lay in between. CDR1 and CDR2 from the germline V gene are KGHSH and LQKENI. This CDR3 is CASSPPGGWTGELFF. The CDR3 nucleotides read TGTGCCAGCTCACCACCCGGCGGGTGGACCGGGGAGCTGTTTTTT.

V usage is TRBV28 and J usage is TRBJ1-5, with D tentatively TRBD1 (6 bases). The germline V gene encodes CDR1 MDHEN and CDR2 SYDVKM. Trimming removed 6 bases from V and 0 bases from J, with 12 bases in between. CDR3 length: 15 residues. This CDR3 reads CASSPWTDSNQPQHF. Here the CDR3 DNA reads TGTGCCAGCAGCCCCTGGACAGATAGCAATCAGCCCCAGCATTTT. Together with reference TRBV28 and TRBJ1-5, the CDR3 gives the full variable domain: DVKVTQSSRYLVKRTGEKVFLECVQDMDHENMFWYRQDPGLGLRLIYFSYDVKMKEKGDIPEGYSVSREKKERFSLILESASTNQTSMYLCASSPWTDSNQPQHFGDGTRLSIL.

The CDR3 DNA reads TGTGCCAGCAGTTCTGCCCAAGTACAGGGGGCAAAATTCTACACCTTC. It yields the protein CASSSAQVQGAKFYTF. The chain is built from TRBV7-8 and TRBJ1-2, with 9 bases matching TRBD1. J was trimmed by 10 bases and V by 6 bases; bases with no gene match: 18. In germline, CDR1 is SGHVS, CDR2 FQNEAQ. This CDR3 has 16 amino acids.

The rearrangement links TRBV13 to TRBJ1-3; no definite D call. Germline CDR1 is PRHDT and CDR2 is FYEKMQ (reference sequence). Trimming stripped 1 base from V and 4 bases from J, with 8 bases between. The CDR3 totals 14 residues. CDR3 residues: CASSLAGSGNTIYF. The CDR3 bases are TGTGCCAGCAGCTTAGCGGGGTCCGGAAACACCATATATTTT.

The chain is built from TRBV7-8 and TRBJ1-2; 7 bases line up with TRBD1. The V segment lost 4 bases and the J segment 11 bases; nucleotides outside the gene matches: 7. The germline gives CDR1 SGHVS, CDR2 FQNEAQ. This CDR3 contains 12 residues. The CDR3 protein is CASSSTGVDYTF. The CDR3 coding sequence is TGTGCCAGCAGCTCCACAGGGGTTGATTACACCTTC.

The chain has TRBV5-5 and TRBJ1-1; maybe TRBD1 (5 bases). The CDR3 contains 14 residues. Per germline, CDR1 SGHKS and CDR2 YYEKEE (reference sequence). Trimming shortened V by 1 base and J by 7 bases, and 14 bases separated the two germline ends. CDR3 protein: CASSLLGGKREAFF. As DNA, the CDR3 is TGTGCCAGCAGCTTGTTGGGGGGGAAACGTGAAGCTTTCTTT.

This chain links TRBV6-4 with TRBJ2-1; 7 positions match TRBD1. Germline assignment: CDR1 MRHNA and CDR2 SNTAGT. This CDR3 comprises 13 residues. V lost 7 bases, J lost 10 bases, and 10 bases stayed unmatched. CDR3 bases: TGTGCCAGCAAAACAGGGGACCATGGAGAGCAGTTCTTC. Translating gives CASKTGDHGEQFF.

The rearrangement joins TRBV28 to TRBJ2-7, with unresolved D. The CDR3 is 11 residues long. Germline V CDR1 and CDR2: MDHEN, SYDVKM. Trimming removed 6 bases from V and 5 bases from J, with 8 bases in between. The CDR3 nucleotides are TGTGCCAGCAGCCTTCCCCACGAGCAGTACTTC. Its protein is CASSLPHEQYF.

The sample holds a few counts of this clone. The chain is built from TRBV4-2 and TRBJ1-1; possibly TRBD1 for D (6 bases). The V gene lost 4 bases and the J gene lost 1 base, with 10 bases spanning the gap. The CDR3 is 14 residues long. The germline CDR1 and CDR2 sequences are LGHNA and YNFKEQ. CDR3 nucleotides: TGTGCCAGCAGCCCGGACAGATGGAACACTGAAGCTTTCTTT. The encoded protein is CASSPDRWNTEAFF.

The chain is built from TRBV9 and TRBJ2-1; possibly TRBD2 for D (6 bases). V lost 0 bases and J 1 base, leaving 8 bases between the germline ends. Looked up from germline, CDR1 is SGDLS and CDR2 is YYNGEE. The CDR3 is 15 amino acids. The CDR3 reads CASSVEGLSYNEQFF. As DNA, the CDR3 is TGTGCCAGCAGCGTAGAGGGACTTTCCTACAATGAGCAGTTCTTC.

This CDR3 is CASSSSGTNTGELFF. CDR3 DNA: TGTGCCAGCAGCTCCAGCGGGACTAACACCGGGGAGCTGTTTTTT. The J gene is TRBJ2-2, the V gene TRBV7-3, with 7 bases aligning to TRBD2. Per germline, CDR1 SGHTA and CDR2 FQGTGA. The CDR3 contains 15 residues. The junction had 4 bases not matched to a gene; V was cut back by 4 bases and J by 2 bases.